This TCR beta chain was sequenced during a study of blood T cells in healthy people across ages. Details on this clonotype: Its specificity is not known.

The CDR3 is 15 amino acids. Germline values: CDR1 SGHRS, CDR2 YFSETQ. The V end lost 4 bases, the J end lost 8 bases, and 18 bases lay between the germline ends. The study, taken as a whole, reports: Calculation of diversity from one million T cells yielded estimates considered to be underestimates.

A J-beta primer mix and a sample-barcoded 5' primer were used in a second PCR of about 7 to 11 cycles. TCRdb reprocessed the 5' RACE reads via MiXCR and lists one record per CDR3 protein. The sample lists approximately 1,000,000 distinct CDR3 sequences, roughly 45% occurring once. The receptor comes from an older woman in good health. Input material: blood. The chain couples TRBV5-1 to TRBJ1-4; weak D call: TRBD1 (6 bases). CDR3 coding DNA: TGCGCCAGCAGCCCTACTGAGGGGGTTGGCGAAAAACTGTTTTTT. Its translation is CASSPTEGVGEKLFF.